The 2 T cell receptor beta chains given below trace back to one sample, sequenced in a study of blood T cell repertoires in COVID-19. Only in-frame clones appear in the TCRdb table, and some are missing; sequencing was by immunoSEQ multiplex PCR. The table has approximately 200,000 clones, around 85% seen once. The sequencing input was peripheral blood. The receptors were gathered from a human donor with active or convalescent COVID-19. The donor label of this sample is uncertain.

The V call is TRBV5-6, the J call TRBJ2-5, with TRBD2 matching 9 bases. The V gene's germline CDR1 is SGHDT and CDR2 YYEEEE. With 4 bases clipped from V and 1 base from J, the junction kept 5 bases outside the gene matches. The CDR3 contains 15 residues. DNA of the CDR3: TGTGCCAGCAGCCCGAGGGGACTAGCCCAAGAGACCCAGTACTTC. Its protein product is CASSPRGLAQETQYF.

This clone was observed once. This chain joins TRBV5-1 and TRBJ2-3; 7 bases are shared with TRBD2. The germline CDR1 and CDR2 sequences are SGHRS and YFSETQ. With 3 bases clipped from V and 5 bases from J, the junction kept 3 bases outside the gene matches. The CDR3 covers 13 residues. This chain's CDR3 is CASSSGEGDTQYF. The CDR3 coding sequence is TGCGCCAGCAGCTCCGGGGAGGGAGATACGCAGTATTTT.